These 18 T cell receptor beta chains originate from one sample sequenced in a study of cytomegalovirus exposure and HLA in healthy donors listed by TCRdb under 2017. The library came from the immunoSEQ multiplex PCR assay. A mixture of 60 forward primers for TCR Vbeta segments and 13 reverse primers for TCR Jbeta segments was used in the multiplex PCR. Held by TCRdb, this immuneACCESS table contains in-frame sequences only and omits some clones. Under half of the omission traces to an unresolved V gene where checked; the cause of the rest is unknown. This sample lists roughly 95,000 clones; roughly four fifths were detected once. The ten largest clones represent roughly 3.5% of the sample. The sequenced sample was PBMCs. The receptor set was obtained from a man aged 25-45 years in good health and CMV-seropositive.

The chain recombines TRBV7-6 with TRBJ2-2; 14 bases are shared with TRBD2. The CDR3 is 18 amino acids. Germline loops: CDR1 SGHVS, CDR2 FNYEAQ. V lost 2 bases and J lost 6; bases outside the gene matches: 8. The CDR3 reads CASSLSTSGRANAGELFF. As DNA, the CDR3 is TGTGCCAGCAGCTTATCGACTAGCGGGAGGGCCAACGCCGGGGAGCTGTTTTTT.

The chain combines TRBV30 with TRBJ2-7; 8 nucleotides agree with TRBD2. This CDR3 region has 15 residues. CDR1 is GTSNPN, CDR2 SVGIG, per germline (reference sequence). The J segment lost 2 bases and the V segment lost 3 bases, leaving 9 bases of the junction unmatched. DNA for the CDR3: TGTGCCTGGAGGCAGCGACTAGCGAGTCCCTACGAGCAGTACTTC. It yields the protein CAWRQRLASPYEQYF. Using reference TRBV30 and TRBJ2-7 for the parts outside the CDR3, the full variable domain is SQTIHQWPATLVQPVGSPLSLECTVEGTSNPNLYWYRQAAGRGLQLLFYSVGIGQISSEVPQNLSASRPQDRQFILSSKKLLLSDSGFYLCAWRQRLASPYEQYFGPGTRLTVT.

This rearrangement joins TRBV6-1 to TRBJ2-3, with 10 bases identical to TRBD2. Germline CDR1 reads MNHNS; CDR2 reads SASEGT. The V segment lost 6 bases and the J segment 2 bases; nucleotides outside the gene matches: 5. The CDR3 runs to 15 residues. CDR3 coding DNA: TGTGCCAGCAGGGGACTAGCGCCTTACACAGATACGCAGTATTTT. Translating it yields CASRGLAPYTDTQYF.

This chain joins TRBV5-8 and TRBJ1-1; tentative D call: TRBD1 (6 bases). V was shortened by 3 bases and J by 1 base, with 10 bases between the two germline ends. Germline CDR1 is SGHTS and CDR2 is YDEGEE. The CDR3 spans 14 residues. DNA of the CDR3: TGTGCCAGCAGCTGGACAGCGGCGAACACTGAAGCTTTCTTT. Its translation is CASSWTAANTEAFF. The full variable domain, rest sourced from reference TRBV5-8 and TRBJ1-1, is EAGVTQSPTHLIKTRGQQATLRCSPISGHTSVYWYQQALGLGLQFLLWYDEGEERNRGNFPPRFSGRQFPNYSSELNVNALELEDSALYLCASSWTAANTEAFFGQGTRLTVV.

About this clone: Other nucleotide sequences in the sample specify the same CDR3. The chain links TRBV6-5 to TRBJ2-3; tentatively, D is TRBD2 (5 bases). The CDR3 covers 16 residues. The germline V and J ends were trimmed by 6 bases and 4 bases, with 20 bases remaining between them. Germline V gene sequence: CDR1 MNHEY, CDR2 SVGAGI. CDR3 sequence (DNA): TGTGCCAGCAGCTACCTTAGTGGGAGTTTCGCAGATACGCAGTATTTT. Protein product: CASSYLSGSFADTQYF.

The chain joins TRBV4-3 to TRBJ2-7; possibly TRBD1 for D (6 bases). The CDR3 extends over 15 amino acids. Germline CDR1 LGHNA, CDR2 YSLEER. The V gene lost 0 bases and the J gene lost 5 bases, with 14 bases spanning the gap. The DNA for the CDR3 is TGCGCCAGCAGCCAAGATCCGGACAGTACCAACGAGCAGTACTTC. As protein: CASSQDPDSTNEQYF.

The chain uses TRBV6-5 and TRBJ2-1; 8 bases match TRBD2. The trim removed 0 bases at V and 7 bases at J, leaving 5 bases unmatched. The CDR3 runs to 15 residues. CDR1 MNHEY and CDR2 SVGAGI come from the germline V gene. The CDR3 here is CASSYSPGGVNEQFF. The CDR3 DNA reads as TGTGCCAGCAGTTACTCACCGGGAGGGGTTAATGAGCAGTTCTTC.

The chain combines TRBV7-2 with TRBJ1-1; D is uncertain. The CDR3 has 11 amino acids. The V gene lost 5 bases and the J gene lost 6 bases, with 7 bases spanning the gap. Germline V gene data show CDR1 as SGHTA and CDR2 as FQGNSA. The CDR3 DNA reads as TGTGCCAGCAGCGTACTAGCTGAAGCTTTCTTT. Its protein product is CASSVLAEAFF. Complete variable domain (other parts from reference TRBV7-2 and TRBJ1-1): GAGVSQSPSNKVTEKGKDVELRCDPISGHTALYWYRQSLGQGLEFLIYFQGNSAPDKSGLPSDRFSAERTGGSVSTLTIQRTQQEDSAVYLCASSVLAEAFFGQGTRLTVV.

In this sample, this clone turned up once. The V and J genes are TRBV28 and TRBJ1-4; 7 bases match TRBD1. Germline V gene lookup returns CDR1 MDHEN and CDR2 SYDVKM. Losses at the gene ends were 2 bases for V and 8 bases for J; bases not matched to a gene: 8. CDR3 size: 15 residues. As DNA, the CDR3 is TGTGCCAGCAGTTTACCGACAGGGACCGGGGAAAAACTGTTTTTT. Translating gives CASSLPTGTGEKLFF.

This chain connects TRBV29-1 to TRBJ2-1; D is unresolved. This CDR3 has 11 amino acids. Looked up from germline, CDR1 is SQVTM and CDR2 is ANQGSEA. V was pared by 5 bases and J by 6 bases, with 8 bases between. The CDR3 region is CSVPSGNEQFF. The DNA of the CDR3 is TGCAGCGTTCCGTCGGGCAATGAGCAGTTCTTC.

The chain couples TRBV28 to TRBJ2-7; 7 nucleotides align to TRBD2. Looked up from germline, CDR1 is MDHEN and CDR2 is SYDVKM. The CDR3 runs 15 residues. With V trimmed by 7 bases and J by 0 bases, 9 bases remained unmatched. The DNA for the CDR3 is TGTGCCAGCATTATGGAGGGAGGGTTCTCCTACGAGCAGTACTTC. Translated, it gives CASIMEGGFSYEQYF. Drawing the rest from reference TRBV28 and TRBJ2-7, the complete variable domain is DVKVTQSSRYLVKRTGEKVFLECVQDMDHENMFWYRQDPGLGLRLIYFSYDVKMKEKGDIPEGYSVSREKKERFSLILESASTNQTSMYLCASIMEGGFSYEQYFGPGTRLTVT.

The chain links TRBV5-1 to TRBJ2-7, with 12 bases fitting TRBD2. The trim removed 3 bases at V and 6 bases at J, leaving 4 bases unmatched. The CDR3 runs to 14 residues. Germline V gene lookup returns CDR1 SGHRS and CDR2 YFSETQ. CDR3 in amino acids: CASSSGGLAGEQYF. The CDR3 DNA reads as TGCGCCAGCAGCTCTGGGGGACTAGCGGGCGAGCAGTACTTC.

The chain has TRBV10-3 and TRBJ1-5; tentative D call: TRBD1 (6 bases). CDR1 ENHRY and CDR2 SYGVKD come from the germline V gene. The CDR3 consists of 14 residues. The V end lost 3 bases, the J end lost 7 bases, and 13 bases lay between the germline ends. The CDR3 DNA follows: TGTGCCATCAGTGAAGCAGGGGCGTCCCAGCCCCAGCATTTT. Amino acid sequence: CAISEAGASQPQHF.

CDR3 sequence reads: CASSPEGAIAKNIQYF. The CDR3 nucleotides read TGTGCCAGCAGCCCAGAGGGGGCGATAGCCAAAAACATTCAGTACTTC. The chain uses TRBV7-2 and TRBJ2-4; 7 bases fit TRBD1. CDR3 size: 16 residues. Germline CDR1 is SGHTA and CDR2 is FQGNSA. Germline trimming cut 5 bases from V and 0 bases from J; bases unmatched to any gene: 7. Complete variable domain (other parts from reference TRBV7-2 and TRBJ2-4): GAGVSQSPSNKVTEKGKDVELRCDPISGHTALYWYRQSLGQGLEFLIYFQGNSAPDKSGLPSDRFSAERTGGSVSTLTIQRTQQEDSAVYLCASSPEGAIAKNIQYFGAGTRLSVL.

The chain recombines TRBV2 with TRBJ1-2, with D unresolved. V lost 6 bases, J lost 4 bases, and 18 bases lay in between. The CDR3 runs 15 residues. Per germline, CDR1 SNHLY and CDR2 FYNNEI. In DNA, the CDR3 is TGTGCCAGCAGCAAGGAGACTTCTACGGGCTATGGCTACACCTTC. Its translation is CASSKETSTGYGYTF.

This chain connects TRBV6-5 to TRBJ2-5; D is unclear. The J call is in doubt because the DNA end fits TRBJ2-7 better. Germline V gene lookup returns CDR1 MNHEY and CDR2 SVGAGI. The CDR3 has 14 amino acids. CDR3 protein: CASSYSASAYEQYF. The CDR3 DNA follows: TGTGCCAGCAGTTACTCGGCCAGCGCCTACGAGCAGTACTTC.

The chain's CDR3 is CASSEIKKRDNEQFF. CDR3 bases: TGTGCCAGCAGCGAGATCAAAAAGCGGGACAATGAGCAGTTCTTC. The chain carries TRBV28 and TRBJ2-1; a possible D gene is TRBD2 (6 bases). Trimming stripped 6 bases from V and 5 bases from J, with 17 bases between. Germline CDR1 is MDHEN and CDR2 is SYDVKM. The CDR3 covers 15 residues.

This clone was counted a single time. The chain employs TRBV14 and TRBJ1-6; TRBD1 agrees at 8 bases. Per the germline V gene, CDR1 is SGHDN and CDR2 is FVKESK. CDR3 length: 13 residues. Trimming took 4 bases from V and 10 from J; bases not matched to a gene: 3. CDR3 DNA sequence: TGTGCCAGCAGCCCGGACAGGGCATCACCCCTCCACTTT. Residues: CASSPDRASPLHF. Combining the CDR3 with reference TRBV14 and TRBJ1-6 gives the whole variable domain EAGVTQFPSHSVIEKGQTVTLRCDPISGHDNLYWYRRVMGKEIKFLLHFVKESKQDESGMPNNRFLAERTGGTYSTLKVQPAELEDSGVYFCASSPDRASPLHFGNGTRLTVT.